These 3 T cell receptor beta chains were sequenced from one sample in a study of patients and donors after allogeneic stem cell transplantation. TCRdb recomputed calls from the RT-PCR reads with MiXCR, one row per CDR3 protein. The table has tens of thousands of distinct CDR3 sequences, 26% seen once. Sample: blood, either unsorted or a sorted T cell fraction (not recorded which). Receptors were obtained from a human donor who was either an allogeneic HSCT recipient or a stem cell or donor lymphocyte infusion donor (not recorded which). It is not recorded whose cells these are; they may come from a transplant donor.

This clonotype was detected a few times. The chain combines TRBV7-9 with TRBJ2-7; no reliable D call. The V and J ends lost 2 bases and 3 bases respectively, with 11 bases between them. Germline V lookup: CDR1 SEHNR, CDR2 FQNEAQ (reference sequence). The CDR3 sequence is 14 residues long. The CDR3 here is CASSLFPQIYEQYF. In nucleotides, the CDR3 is TGTGCCAGCAGCTTATTCCCACAGATCTACGAGCAGTACTTC. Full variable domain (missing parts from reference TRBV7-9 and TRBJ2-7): DTGVSQNPRHKITKRGQNVTFRCDPISEHNRLYWYRQTLGQGPEFLTYFQNEAQLEKSRLLSDRFSAERPKGSFSTLEIQRTEQGDSAMYLCASSLFPQIYEQYFGPGTRLTVT.

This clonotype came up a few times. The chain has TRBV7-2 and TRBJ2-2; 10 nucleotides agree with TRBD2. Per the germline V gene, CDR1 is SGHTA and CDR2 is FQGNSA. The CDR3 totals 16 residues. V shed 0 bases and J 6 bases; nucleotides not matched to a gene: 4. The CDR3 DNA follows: TGTGCCAGCAGCTTAGCGGGGACTAGCGTTGCCGGGGAGCTGTTTTTT. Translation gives CASSLAGTSVAGELFF.

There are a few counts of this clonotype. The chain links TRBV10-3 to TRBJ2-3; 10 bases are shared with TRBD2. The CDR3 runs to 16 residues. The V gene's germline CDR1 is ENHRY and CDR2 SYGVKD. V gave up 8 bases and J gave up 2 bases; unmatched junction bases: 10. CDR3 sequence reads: CAIRDRLAGLTDTQYF. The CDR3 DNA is TGTGCCATCCGCGATCGACTAGCGGGTCTCACAGATACGCAGTATTTT.